Listed below are T cell receptor beta chains from one sample, sequenced in a study of blood T cell repertoires in COVID-19. The method was immunoSEQ multiplex PCR; TCRdb's version includes in-frame clones alone and lacks a portion of them. The sample lists roughly 140,000 clones; approximately 84% were seen once. The sequenced sample was PBMCs or T cells enriched from blood (not recorded which). The receptors were gathered from a woman aged 18-29 years who had been exposed to COVID-19. Each CDR3 is given with its conserved first and last residue. The order of the fields is CDR3 length, V gene, D gene, J gene, clone size, CDR3 protein, CDR3 DNA. D genes are given only for firm matches. Part of the rows lack a size; the others show once, few, many or a class for expanded clones.

len: 14; v_gene: TRBV2; d_gene: TRBD1; j_gene: TRBJ1-2; abundance: .; CDR3aa: CASSETGQGVGYTF; CDR3nt: TGTGCCAGCAGTGAAACCGGACAGGGTGTTGGCTACACCTTC
len: 15; v_gene: TRBV19; d_gene: TRBD1; j_gene: TRBJ2-5; abundance: .; CDR3aa: CASSKGTGGRETQYF; CDR3nt: TGTGCCAGTAGTAAAGGGACAGGGGGCCGGGAGACCCAGTACTTC
len: 15; v_gene: TRBV19; d_gene: TRBD2; j_gene: TRBJ2-1; abundance: .; CDR3aa: CASSILLAGANEQFF; CDR3nt: TGTGCCAGTAGTATCTTGCTAGCGGGAGCGAATGAGCAGTTCTTC
len: 19; v_gene: TRBV21-1; d_gene: .; j_gene: TRBJ2-1; abundance: .; CDR3aa: CASSKVWGRPLPGHNEQFF; CDR3nt: TGTGCCAGCAGCAAAGTGTGGGGCAGGCCTCTACCTGGGCACAATGAGCAGTTCTTC
len: 13; v_gene: TRBV30; d_gene: .; j_gene: TRBJ1-3; abundance: .; CDR3aa: CASSRGSGNTIYF; CDR3nt: TGTGCCTCTTCAAGGGGCTCTGGAAACACCATATATTTT
len: 20; v_gene: TRBV4-1; d_gene: TRBD1; j_gene: TRBJ1-5; abundance: .; CDR3aa: CASSHLAGTGGYSSNQPQHF; CDR3nt: TGCGCCAGCAGCCATCTCGCCGGGACAGGGGGCTATAGTAGCAATCAGCCCCAGCATTTT
len: 13; v_gene: TRBV2; d_gene: TRBD1; j_gene: TRBJ1-5; abundance: .; CDR3aa: CASSETGVQPQHF; CDR3nt: TGTGCCAGCAGCGAAACAGGGGTTCAGCCCCAGCATTTT
len: 16; v_gene: TRBV18; d_gene: TRBD2; j_gene: TRBJ2-7; abundance: .; CDR3aa: CASSPLGTSGSTEQYF; CDR3nt: TGTGCCAGCTCACCCCTCGGGACTAGCGGGAGTACCGAGCAGTACTTC
len: 14; v_gene: TRBV2; d_gene: TRBD1; j_gene: TRBJ2-2; abundance: few; CDR3aa: CASARDRRPGELFF; CDR3nt: TGTGCCAGCGCGAGGGACAGAAGACCGGGGGAGCTGTTTTTT
len: 16; v_gene: TRBV5-4; d_gene: TRBD2; j_gene: TRBJ2-7; abundance: .; CDR3aa: CASSRGLAGFSYEQYF; CDR3nt: TGTGCCAGCAGCAGGGGACTAGCGGGATTCTCCTACGAGCAGTACTTC
len: 15; v_gene: TRBV30; d_gene: .; j_gene: TRBJ2-3; abundance: .; CDR3aa: CAWRGGRGNTDTQYF; CDR3nt: TGTGCCTGGAGAGGGGGAAGAGGAAACACAGATACGCAGTATTTT
len: 15; v_gene: TRBV5-1; d_gene: TRBD1; j_gene: TRBJ2-7; abundance: .; CDR3aa: CASSLRGQGAYEQYF; CDR3nt: TGCGCCAGCAGCTTGCGGGGACAGGGGGCCTACGAGCAGTACTTC
len: 15; v_gene: TRBV7-8; d_gene: TRBD1; j_gene: TRBJ1-6; abundance: few; CDR3aa: CASRKDRGSGSPLHF; CDR3nt: TGTGCCAGCAGGAAAGACAGGGGATCCGGTTCACCCCTCCACTTT
len: 17; v_gene: TRBV4-1; d_gene: TRBD1; j_gene: TRBJ1-4; abundance: .; CDR3aa: CASSQVLTRGGQAELFF; CDR3nt: TGCGCCAGCAGCCAAGTTCTCACCCGGGGAGGACAGGCCGAACTGTTTTTT
len: 13; v_gene: TRBV19; d_gene: TRBD1; j_gene: TRBJ1-5; abundance: .; CDR3aa: CASRTGGDQPQHF; CDR3nt: TGTGCCAGTAGGACAGGGGGCGACCAGCCCCAGCATTTT
len: 12; v_gene: TRBV7-2; d_gene: .; j_gene: TRBJ1-2; abundance: .; CDR3aa: CASRRRDYGYTF; CDR3nt: TGTGCCAGCCGCCGCAGGGACTATGGCTACACCTTC
len: 15; v_gene: TRBV6-5; d_gene: .; j_gene: TRBJ1-5; abundance: .; CDR3aa: CASSYSGRSNQPQHF; CDR3nt: TGTGCCAGCAGTTACTCGGGGAGGAGCAATCAGCCCCAGCATTTT
len: 15; v_gene: TRBV9; d_gene: TRBD1; j_gene: TRBJ1-1; abundance: .; CDR3aa: CASSVGRGLGTEAFF; CDR3nt: TGTGCCAGCAGCGTCGGCAGGGGGCTCGGCACTGAAGCTTTCTTT
len: 13; v_gene: TRBV12-3/TRBV12-4; d_gene: TRBD1; j_gene: TRBJ1-2; abundance: .; CDR3aa: CATRQGMGYGYTF; CDR3nt: TGTGCCACCAGACAGGGGATGGGCTATGGCTACACCTTC
len: 15; v_gene: TRBV3-1/TRBV3-2; d_gene: .; j_gene: TRBJ1-1; abundance: once; CDR3aa: CASSFNPGAAAEAFF; CDR3nt: TGTGCCAGCAGCTTTAACCCAGGGGCAGCCGCCGAAGCTTTCTTT
len: 15; v_gene: TRBV19; d_gene: TRBD1; j_gene: TRBJ2-7; abundance: .; CDR3aa: CASSTLGTGIYEQYF; CDR3nt: TGTGCCAGTAGTACTCTCGGGACAGGGATCTACGAGCAGTACTTC
len: 15; v_gene: TRBV4-1; d_gene: .; j_gene: TRBJ2-1; abundance: .; CDR3aa: CASSQRAGGSNEQFF; CDR3nt: TGCGCCAGCAGCCAAAGGGCAGGAGGCTCGAATGAGCAGTTCTTC
len: 13; v_gene: TRBV12-3/TRBV12-4; d_gene: TRBD1; j_gene: TRBJ1-2; abundance: .; CDR3aa: CASSLGTGYGYTF; CDR3nt: TGTGCCAGCAGCCTCGGGACAGGATATGGCTACACCTTC
len: 14; v_gene: TRBV6-5; d_gene: TRBD1; j_gene: TRBJ2-1; abundance: .; CDR3aa: CASSRDRAYNEQFF; CDR3nt: TGTGCCAGCAGCCGGGACAGGGCCTACAATGAGCAGTTCTTC
len: 11; v_gene: TRBV2; d_gene: .; j_gene: TRBJ2-5; abundance: .; CDR3aa: CASSEAETQYF; CDR3nt: TGTGCCAGCAGTGAGGCAGAGACCCAGTACTTC
len: 15; v_gene: TRBV7-6; d_gene: TRBD1; j_gene: TRBJ2-1; abundance: .; CDR3aa: CASSFQGADYNEQFF; CDR3nt: TGTGCCAGCAGCTTTCAGGGGGCTGACTACAATGAGCAGTTCTTC
len: 13; v_gene: TRBV29-1; d_gene: .; j_gene: TRBJ1-1; abundance: .; CDR3aa: CSVGGVLNTEAFF; CDR3nt: TGCAGCGTAGGAGGAGTTTTGAACACTGAAGCTTTCTTT
len: 15; v_gene: TRBV6-6; d_gene: TRBD1; j_gene: TRBJ1-6; abundance: .; CDR3aa: CASRNGQTGNSPLHF; CDR3nt: TGTGCCAGCAGAAATGGACAGACAGGGAATTCACCCCTCCACTTT
len: 16; v_gene: TRBV5-1; d_gene: .; j_gene: TRBJ1-1; abundance: .; CDR3aa: CASSLVGGGAGTEAFF; CDR3nt: TGCGCCAGCAGCTTGGTGGGTGGCGGGGCCGGCACTGAAGCTTTCTTT
len: 14; v_gene: TRBV10-2; d_gene: .; j_gene: TRBJ1-4; abundance: .; CDR3aa: CASSEGGENEKLFF; CDR3nt: TGCGCCAGCAGTGAGGGCGGCGAGAATGAAAAACTGTTTTTT
len: 14; v_gene: TRBV2; d_gene: .; j_gene: TRBJ1-1; abundance: .; CDR3aa: CASREIGVNTEAFF; CDR3nt: TGTGCCAGCAGGGAAATCGGGGTGAACACTGAAGCTTTCTTT
len: 19; v_gene: TRBV21-1; d_gene: .; j_gene: TRBJ2-1; abundance: .; CDR3aa: CASSKRHGDPKTFYNEQFF; CDR3nt: TGTGCCAGCAGCAAACGCCACGGGGATCCCAAAACTTTCTACAATGAGCAGTTCTTC
len: 13; v_gene: TRBV5-5; d_gene: .; j_gene: TRBJ1-1; abundance: .; CDR3aa: CASSWAGFPEAFF; CDR3nt: TGTGCCAGCAGCTGGGCGGGGTTCCCTGAAGCTTTCTTT
len: 15; v_gene: TRBV5-1; d_gene: .; j_gene: TRBJ1-4; abundance: .; CDR3aa: CASSPEHATNEKLFF; CDR3nt: TGCGCCAGCAGCCCCGAGCATGCAACTAATGAAAAACTGTTTTTT
len: 16; v_gene: TRBV7-2; d_gene: .; j_gene: TRBJ1-1; abundance: .; CDR3aa: CASSFRDTRTNTEAFF; CDR3nt: TGTGCCAGCAGCTTCCGGGACACCCGAACCAACACTGAAGCTTTCTTT
len: 13; v_gene: TRBV10-1; d_gene: TRBD1; j_gene: TRBJ1-1; abundance: .; CDR3aa: CASSRGLGTEAFF; CDR3nt: TGCGCCAGCAGCAGGGGGCTAGGCACTGAAGCTTTCTTT